The 9 T cell receptor beta chains below were found in one sample sequenced in a study of chronic HIV infection and antiretroviral therapy. A single record per CDR3 protein comes from TCRdb applying MiXCR to the 5' RACE reads. The table lists about 38,000 distinct CDR3 sequences, roughly 8% of them singletons, with 2.9% in the top ten. Sequencing was done on a sample of peripheral blood. All receptors derive from an adult who had HIV and had not received antiretroviral therapy, or was an uninfected healthy control (not recorded which).

This clonotype occurred many times. The chain recombines TRBV20-1 with TRBJ1-6; D not resolved. V lost 8 bases and J lost 5, with 16 bases in between. Germline V gene data show CDR1 as DFQATT and CDR2 as SNEGSKA (reference sequence). The CDR3 covers 14 residues. Written as DNA, the CDR3 is TGCAGTCCCGACCCGGGCCAAAATAATTCACCCCTCCACTTT. Translating gives CSPDPGQNNSPLHF.

This clonotype was observed a handful of times. The chain employs TRBV29-1 and TRBJ2-1; D perhaps matches TRBD2 (6 bases). Trimming pared 6 bases from V and 2 bases from J, leaving 14 bases between. CDR1 is SQVTM and CDR2 is ANQGSEA in the germline V gene. This CDR3 has 14 amino acids. The CDR3 nucleotides are TGCAGCGTAGCGGGTGGGCCCACCTACAATGAGCAGTTCTTC. Encoded protein: CSVAGGPTYNEQFF.

This clonotype was detected a few times. V and J are TRBV29-1 and TRBJ2-3; the match to TRBD2 covers 9 bases. With 4 bases clipped from V and 4 bases from J, the junction kept 9 bases outside the gene matches. The CDR3 is made up of 15 amino acids. Germline CDR1 SQVTM, CDR2 ANQGSEA. The CDR3 DNA reads as TGCAGCGTTGTTCCGGGACTAGCAGACCCAGATACGCAGTATTTT. Translating gives CSVVPGLADPDTQYF.

This clonotype has more than one count but fewer than ten. The chain uses TRBV28 and TRBJ1-2, with D possibly TRBD1 on 5 matching bases. There are 16 residues in the CDR3. V was shortened by 5 bases and J by 0 bases, with 16 bases between the two germline ends. Germline assignment: CDR1 MDHEN and CDR2 SYDVKM. The CDR3 reads CASSQGLGSSNYGYTF. The DNA of the CDR3 is TGTGCCAGCAGTCAGGGCCTCGGGAGCTCTAACTATGGCTACACCTTC.

This clonotype was counted only a few times. The chain carries TRBV20-1 and TRBJ1-2, with TRBD1 matching 8 bases. This CDR3 region has 13 residues. Germline loops: CDR1 DFQATT, CDR2 SNEGSKA (reference sequence). The V gene end was trimmed by 6 bases and the J gene end by 8 bases; junction bases not matched to a gene: 11. The CDR3 sequence: CSAPRTGIEGYTF. DNA for the CDR3: TGCAGTGCCCCCCGGACAGGGATAGAGGGCTACACCTTC.

This clonotype was recorded many times. The chain recombines TRBV28 with TRBJ2-1; unclear D gene. The germline V gene has CDR1 MDHEN and CDR2 SYDVKM. The CDR3 loop spans 11 amino acids. V shed 8 bases and J shed 7 bases, with 9 bases lying between them. The CDR3 region is CASLGMNEQFF. CDR3 sequence (DNA): TGTGCCAGCCTCGGAATGAATGAGCAGTTCTTC. Variable domain in full (rest from reference TRBV28 and TRBJ2-1): DVKVTQSSRYLVKRTGEKVFLECVQDMDHENMFWYRQDPGLGLRLIYFSYDVKMKEKGDIPEGYSVSREKKERFSLILESASTNQTSMYLCASLGMNEQFFGPGTRLTVL.

This clonotype appeared many times. The rearrangement joins TRBV12-3 or TRBV12-4 to TRBJ2-3; D is ambiguous. CDR3 size: 13 residues. V lost 1 base and J lost 8, with 10 bases in between. The CDR3 nucleotides read TGTGCCAGCAGTTTAGAGACGGCGAGTACGCAGTATTTT. This gives the protein CASSLETASTQYF.

V and J are TRBV7-8 and TRBJ2-5; D unresolved. V gave up 5 bases and J gave up 1 base, with 11 bases separating them. The V gene's germline CDR1 is SGHVS and CDR2 FQNEAQ. The CDR3 extends over 14 amino acids. This CDR3 is CASSPRRTQETQYF. The CDR3, as DNA: TGTGCCAGCAGCCCAAGACGGACCCAAGAGACCCAGTACTTC.

This clonotype came up many times. This chain connects TRBV4-1 to TRBJ1-2; unclear D gene. The ends were cut back, 2 bases at V and 7 bases at J, with 11 bases in the middle. The CDR3 sequence is 13 residues long. Germline V gene lookup returns CDR1 MGHRA and CDR2 YSYEKL. The CDR3 sequence: CASSQSKRSGYTF. The CDR3 nucleotides read TGCGCCAGCAGCCAAAGTAAGCGGTCTGGCTACACCTTC.